This paragraph reports one TCR beta chain. The data belong to a study of long-term antiretroviral therapy in people with HIV. Version v3.0 of the immunoSEQ assay was performed at survey level. Produced via immunoSEQ multiplex PCR; TCRdb's table is partial and in-frame only. The table has 30,000 or so clones, 97% seen once. The trim removed 8 bases at V and 2 bases at J, leaving 2 bases unmatched. This CDR3 spans 13 amino acids. Germline-derived CDR1 and CDR2 are SNHLY and FYNNEI. This sequence was found in a man aged 30 to 45 with HIV. The gene calls are TRBV2 and TRBJ2-1; 8 nucleotides line up with TRBD2. Sequenced here: unsorted PBMCs, sampled 7.6 years after starting antiretroviral therapy. The DNA for the CDR3 is TGTGCCAGCGGTAGCGGGACCTACAATGAGCAGTTCTTC. This gives the protein CASGSGTYNEQFF.